This T cell receptor (beta chain) was found in a study of blood T cell repertoires in COVID-19. This CDR3 is built from 15 residues. V was pared by 4 bases and J by 5 bases, with 13 bases between. In germline, CDR1 is SGHRS, CDR2 YFSETQ. Per the original methods: For nucleated cells, counts were estimated from reference gene primer amplification. Sequencing used immunoSEQ multiplex PCR; TCRdb keeps in-frame clones, though not all of them. V, J and clone size are those of that table, while D and trimming were read from the DNA. The sample has 45,000 or so clones; 70% to 90% are singletons. The V gene is TRBV5-1, the J gene TRBJ1-6; D gene unclear. The sequence was obtained from a woman aged 80 or older with acute or convalescent COVID-19. Sequencing was carried out using peripheral blood. CDR3 nucleotide sequence: TGCGCCAGCAGCCGCGGGCCCGTGGATAATTCACCCCTCCACTTT. Translating gives CASSRGPVDNSPLHF.